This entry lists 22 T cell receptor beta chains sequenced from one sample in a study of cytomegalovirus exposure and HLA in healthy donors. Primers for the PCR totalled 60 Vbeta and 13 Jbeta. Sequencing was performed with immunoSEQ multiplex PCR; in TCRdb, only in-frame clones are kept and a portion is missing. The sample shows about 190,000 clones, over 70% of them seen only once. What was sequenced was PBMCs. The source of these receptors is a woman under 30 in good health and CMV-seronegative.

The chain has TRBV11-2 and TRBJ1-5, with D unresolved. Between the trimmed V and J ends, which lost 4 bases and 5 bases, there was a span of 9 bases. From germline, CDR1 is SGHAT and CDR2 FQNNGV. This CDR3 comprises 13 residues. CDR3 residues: CASSSGEDQPQHF. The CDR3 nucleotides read TGTGCCAGCAGCTCTGGGGAGGATCAGCCCCAGCATTTT.

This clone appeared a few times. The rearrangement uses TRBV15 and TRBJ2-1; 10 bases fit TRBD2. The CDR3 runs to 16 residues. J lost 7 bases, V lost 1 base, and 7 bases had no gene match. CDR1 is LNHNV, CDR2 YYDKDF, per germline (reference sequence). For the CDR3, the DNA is TGTGCCACCAGCAGAGTTAGAGCTAGCGGGAGTAATGAGCAGTTCTTC. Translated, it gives CATSRVRASGSNEQFF.

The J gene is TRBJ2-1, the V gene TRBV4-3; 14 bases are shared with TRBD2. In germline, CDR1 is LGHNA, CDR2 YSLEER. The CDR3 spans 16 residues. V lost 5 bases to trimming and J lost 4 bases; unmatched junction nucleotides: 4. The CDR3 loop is CASSEGTSGSYNEQFF. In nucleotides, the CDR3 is TGCGCCAGCAGCGAGGGGACTAGCGGGAGTTACAATGAGCAGTTCTTC.

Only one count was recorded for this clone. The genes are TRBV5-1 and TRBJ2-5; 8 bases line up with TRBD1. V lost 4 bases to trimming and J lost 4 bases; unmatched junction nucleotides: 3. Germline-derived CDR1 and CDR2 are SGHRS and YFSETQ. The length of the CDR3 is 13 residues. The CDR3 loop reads CASSRGQGETQYF. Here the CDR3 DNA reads TGCGCCAGCAGCCGAGGACAGGGAGAGACCCAGTACTTC.

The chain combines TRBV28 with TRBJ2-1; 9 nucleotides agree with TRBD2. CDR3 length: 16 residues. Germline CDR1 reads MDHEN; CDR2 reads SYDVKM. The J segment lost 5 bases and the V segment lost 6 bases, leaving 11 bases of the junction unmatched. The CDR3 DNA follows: TGTGCCAGCAGCCTGAGGCTAGCGGGAAATAACAATGAGCAGTTCTTC. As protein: CASSLRLAGNNNEQFF.

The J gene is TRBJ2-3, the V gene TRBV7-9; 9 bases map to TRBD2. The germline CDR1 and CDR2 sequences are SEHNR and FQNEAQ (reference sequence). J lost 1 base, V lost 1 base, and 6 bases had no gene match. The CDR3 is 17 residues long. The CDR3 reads CASSLELAGGRTDTQYF. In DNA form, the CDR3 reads TGTGCCAGCAGCTTAGAGTTGGCGGGAGGGCGCACAGATACGCAGTATTTT. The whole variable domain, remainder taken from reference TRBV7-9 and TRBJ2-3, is DTGVSQNPRHKITKRGQNVTFRCDPISEHNRLYWYRQTLGQGPEFLTYFQNEAQLEKSRLLSDRFSAERPKGSFSTLEIQRTEQGDSAMYLCASSLELAGGRTDTQYFGPGTRLTVL.

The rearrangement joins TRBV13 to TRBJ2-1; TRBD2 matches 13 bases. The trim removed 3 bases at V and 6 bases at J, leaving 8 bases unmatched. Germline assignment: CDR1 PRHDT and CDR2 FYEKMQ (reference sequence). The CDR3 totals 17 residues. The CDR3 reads CASSFARLAGGLNEQFF. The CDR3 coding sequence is TGTGCCAGCAGCTTTGCCCGACTAGCGGGGGGCCTCAATGAGCAGTTCTTC.

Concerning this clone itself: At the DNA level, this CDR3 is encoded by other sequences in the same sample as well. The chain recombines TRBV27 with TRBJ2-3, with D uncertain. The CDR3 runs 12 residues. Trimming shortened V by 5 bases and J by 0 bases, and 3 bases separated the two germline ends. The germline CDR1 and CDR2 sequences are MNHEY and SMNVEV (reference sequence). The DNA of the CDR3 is TGTGCCAGCAGTCCGAGCACAGATACGCAGTATTTT. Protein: CASSPSTDTQYF.

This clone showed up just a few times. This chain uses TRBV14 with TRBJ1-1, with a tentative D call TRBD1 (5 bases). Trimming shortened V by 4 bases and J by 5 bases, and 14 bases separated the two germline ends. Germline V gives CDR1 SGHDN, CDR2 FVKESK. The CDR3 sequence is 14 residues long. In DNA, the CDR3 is TGTGCCAGCAGCCGGGTTTTGGGGGGTACTGAAGCTTTCTTT. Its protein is CASSRVLGGTEAFF.

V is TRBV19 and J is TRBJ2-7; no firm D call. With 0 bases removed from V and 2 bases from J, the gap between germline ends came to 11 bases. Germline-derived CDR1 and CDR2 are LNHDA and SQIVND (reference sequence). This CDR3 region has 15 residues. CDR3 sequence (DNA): TGTGCCAGTAGTATAGATTCGACACAGACCTACGAGCAGTACTTC. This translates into CASSIDSTQTYEQYF.

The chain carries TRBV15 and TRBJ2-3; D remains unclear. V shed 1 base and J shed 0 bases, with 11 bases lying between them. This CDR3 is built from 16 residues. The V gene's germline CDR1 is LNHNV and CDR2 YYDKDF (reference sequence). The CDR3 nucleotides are TGTGCCACCAGCAGAGGTAGCCGAGCTAGCACAGATACGCAGTATTTT. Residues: CATSRGSRASTDTQYF.

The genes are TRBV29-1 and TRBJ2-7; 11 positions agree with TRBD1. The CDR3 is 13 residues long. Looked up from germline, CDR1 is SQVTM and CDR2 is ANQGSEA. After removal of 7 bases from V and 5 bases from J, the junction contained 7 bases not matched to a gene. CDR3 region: CSGKGQGGDEQYF. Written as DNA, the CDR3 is TGCAGCGGCAAGGGACAGGGGGGCGACGAGCAGTACTTC.

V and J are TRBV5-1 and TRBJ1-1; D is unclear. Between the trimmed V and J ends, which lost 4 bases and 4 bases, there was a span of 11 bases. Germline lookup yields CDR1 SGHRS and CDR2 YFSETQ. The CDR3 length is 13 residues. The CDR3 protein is CASSPPGSTEAFF. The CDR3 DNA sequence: TGCGCCAGCAGCCCCCCGGGGTCCACTGAAGCTTTCTTT. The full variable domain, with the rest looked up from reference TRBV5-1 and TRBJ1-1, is KAGVTQTPRYLIKTRGQQVTLSCSPISGHRSVSWYQQTPGQGLQFLFEYFSETQRNKGNFPGRFSGRQFSNSRSEMNVSTLELGDSALYLCASSPPGSTEAFFGQGTRLTVV.

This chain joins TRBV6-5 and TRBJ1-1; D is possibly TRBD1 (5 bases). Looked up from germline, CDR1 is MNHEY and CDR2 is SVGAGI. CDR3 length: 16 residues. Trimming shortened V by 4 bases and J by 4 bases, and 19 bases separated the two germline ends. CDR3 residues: CASSSRGSASGTEAFF. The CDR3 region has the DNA TGTGCCAGCAGTTCGCGGGGCAGTGCCTCGGGCACTGAAGCTTTCTTT.

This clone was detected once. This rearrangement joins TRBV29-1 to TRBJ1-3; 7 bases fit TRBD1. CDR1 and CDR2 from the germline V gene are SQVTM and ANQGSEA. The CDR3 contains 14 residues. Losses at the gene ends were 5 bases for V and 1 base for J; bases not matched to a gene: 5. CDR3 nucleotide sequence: TGCAGCGTTAGACTACAGGGGTCTGGAAACACCATATATTTT. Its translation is CSVRLQGSGNTIYF.

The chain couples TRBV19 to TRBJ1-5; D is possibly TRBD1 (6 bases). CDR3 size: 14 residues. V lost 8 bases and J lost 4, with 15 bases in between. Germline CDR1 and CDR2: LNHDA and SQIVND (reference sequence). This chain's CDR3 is CASSPGQLNQPQHF. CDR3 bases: TGTGCCAGTTCTCCAGGACAGTTAAATCAGCCCCAGCATTTT.

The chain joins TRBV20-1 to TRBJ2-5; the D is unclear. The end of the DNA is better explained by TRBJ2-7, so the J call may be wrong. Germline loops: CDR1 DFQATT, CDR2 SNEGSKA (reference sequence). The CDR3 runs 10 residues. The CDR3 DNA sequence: TGCAGTGCGGTCAAGAGCGAGCAGTACTTC. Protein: CSAVKSEQYF.

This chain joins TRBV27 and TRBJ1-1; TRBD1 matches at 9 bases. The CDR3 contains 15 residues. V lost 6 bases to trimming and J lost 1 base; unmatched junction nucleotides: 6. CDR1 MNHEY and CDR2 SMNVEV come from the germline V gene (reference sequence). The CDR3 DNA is TGTGCCAGCAGACACCGGGACAGGGCGAACACTGAAGCTTTCTTT. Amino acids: CASRHRDRANTEAFF.

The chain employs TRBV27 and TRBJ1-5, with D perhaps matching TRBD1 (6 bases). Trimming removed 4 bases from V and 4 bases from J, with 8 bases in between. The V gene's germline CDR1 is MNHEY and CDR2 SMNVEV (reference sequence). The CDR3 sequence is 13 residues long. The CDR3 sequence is CASSYQGNQPQHF. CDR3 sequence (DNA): TGTGCCAGCAGTTACCAGGGGAATCAGCCCCAGCATTTT.

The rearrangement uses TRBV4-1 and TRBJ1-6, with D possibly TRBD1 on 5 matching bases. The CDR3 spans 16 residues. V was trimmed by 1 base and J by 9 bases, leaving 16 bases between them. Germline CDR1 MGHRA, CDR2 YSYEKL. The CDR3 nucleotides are TGCGCCAGCAGCCAAGCCCTAAACGGGGGGGTTTCACCCCTCCACTTT. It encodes CASSQALNGGVSPLHF.

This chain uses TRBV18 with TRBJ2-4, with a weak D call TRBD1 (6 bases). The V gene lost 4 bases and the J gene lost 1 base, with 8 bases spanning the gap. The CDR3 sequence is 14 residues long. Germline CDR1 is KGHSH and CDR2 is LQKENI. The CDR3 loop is CASSLQGAKNIQYF. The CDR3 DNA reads TGTGCCAGCTCACTCCAGGGGGCCAAAAACATTCAGTACTTC.

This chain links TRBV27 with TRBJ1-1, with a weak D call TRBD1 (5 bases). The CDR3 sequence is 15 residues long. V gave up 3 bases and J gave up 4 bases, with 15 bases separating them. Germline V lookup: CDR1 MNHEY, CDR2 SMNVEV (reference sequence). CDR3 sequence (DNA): TGTGCCAGCAGTTTTGGTGCGTCGGGGGGCACTGAAGCTTTCTTT. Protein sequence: CASSFGASGGTEAFF.